The 15 T cell receptor beta chains listed next were all sequenced from one sample in a study of T cells in Graves' hyperthyroidism and ophthalmopathy. What was amplified from RNA transcripts were TCR beta CDR3 regions. Carried out on the TCR CDR3, a first-round RT-PCR used the HTBI primer set. TCRdb itself ran the multiplex PCR reads through MiXCR, one entry per CDR3 protein. There are approximately 380,000 distinct CDR3 sequences in the sample; approximately 19% occur only once, and around 3.4% lies in the top ten. Material: blood. These receptors were obtained from a woman between 18 and 29 years old with Graves' hyperthyroidism.

This chain uses TRBV5-5 with TRBJ2-7, with 8 bases matching TRBD1. Per germline, CDR1 SGHKS and CDR2 YYEKEE (reference sequence). V shed 5 bases and J 3 bases; nucleotides not matched to a gene: 7. This CDR3 spans 14 amino acids. The CDR3 region is CASRFGQGNYEQYF. The CDR3 DNA reads as TGTGCCAGCAGATTCGGACAGGGAAACTACGAGCAGTACTTC. Together with reference TRBV5-5 and TRBJ2-7, the CDR3 gives the full variable domain: DAGVTQSPTHLIKTRGQQVTLRCSPISGHKSVSWYQQVLGQGPQFIFQYYEKEERGRGNFPDRFSARQFPNYSSELNVNALLLGDSALYLCASRFGQGNYEQYFGPGTRLTVT.

Many counts were recorded for this clonotype. The CDR3 bases are TGTGCCAGCAGTCGACAGGGGTATGGAGCTTTCTTT. It codes for CASSRQGYGAFF. The V gene is TRBV7-9, the J gene TRBJ1-1; 8 bases line up with TRBD1. Germline V gene sequence: CDR1 SEHNR, CDR2 FQNEAQ (reference sequence). V lost 6 bases to trimming and J lost 10 bases; unmatched junction nucleotides: 7. The CDR3 is 12 amino acids.

This clonotype was counted ten times or more. The chain recombines TRBV12-3 or TRBV12-4 with TRBJ2-7, with D hard to call. The CDR3 runs to 13 residues. V lost 3 bases and J 4 bases, leaving 10 bases between the germline ends. This CDR3 is CASSFVSQYEQYF. DNA for the CDR3: TGTGCCAGCAGTTTTGTCAGTCAATACGAGCAGTACTTC.

The genes are TRBV12-3 or TRBV12-4 and TRBJ1-5, with 9 bases aligning to TRBD1. This CDR3 has 16 amino acids. V lost 5 bases and J lost 5; bases outside the gene matches: 10. CDR3 DNA: TGTGCCAGCAGTCCAACGTACCGGGACAGGGATCAGCCCCAGCATTTT. Translating it yields CASSPTYRDRDQPQHF.

This clonotype was picked up many times. J is TRBJ2-5 and V is TRBV5-1; either TRBD1 or TRBD2 may supply D (6 bases each). CDR1 is SGHRS and CDR2 is YFSETQ in the germline V gene. The V and J ends lost 9 bases and 4 bases respectively, with 22 bases between them. This CDR3 spans 15 amino acids. CDR3 amino acids: CATHVGTPEGETQYF. The CDR3 DNA is TGCGCCACCCACGTCGGGACACCGGAGGGAGAGACCCAGTACTTC.

The sample holds many counts of this clonotype. The gene calls are TRBV6-1 and TRBJ1-1; D not resolved. This CDR3 is built from 15 residues. Per the germline V gene, CDR1 is MNHNS and CDR2 is SASEGT. V was shortened by 6 bases and J by 11 bases, with 25 bases between the two germline ends. The DNA of the CDR3 is TGTGCCAGCAGCTCCCCCCGCCAAGGAGGGCAAGAGGCTTTCTTT. It translates to CASSSPRQGGQEAFF.

This clonotype came up many times. This chain connects TRBV6-1 to TRBJ1-1; tentative D call: TRBD1 (5 bases). The CDR3 covers 13 residues. The V gene's germline CDR1 is MNHNS and CDR2 SASEGT. V shed 7 bases and J shed 2 bases, with 11 bases lying between them. CDR3 loop: CASTITGNTEAFF. The CDR3 bases are TGTGCCAGCACCATTACAGGAAACACTGAAGCTTTCTTT.

Notes on this clonotype: An end of the junction does not agree with germline; a read error may underlie this. In DNA form, the CDR3 reads TGTGCCAGCAGCGTAGAAGGGGACACTGAAGCTTGCTTT. Its protein is CASSVEGDTEACF. J is TRBJ1-1 and V is TRBV9; D may be TRBD1 (6 bases). There are 13 residues in the CDR3. Germline V gives CDR1 SGDLS, CDR2 YYNGEE.

In this sample, this clonotype turned up many times. The V and J genes are TRBV2 and TRBJ2-2; D possibly matches TRBD1 or TRBD2 (6 bases each). Germline lookup yields CDR1 SNHLY and CDR2 FYNNEI. V lost 6 bases, J lost 5 bases, and 13 bases lay in between. CDR3 length equals 14 residues. CDR3 sequence: CASSSQGRTGELFF. The CDR3, as DNA: TGTGCCAGCAGCTCCCAGGGGAGGACCGGGGAGCTGTTTTTT.

This clonotype showed up many times. The junction departs from germline at one end; a sequencing error may be responsible. The V and J genes are TRBV20-1 and TRBJ1-3; 7 bases agree with TRBD1. The germline V gene encodes CDR1 DFQATT and CDR2 SNEGSKA (reference sequence). This CDR3 has 13 amino acids. This chain's CDR3 is CSVPTGSGDTIYF. CDR3 DNA sequence: TGCAGTGTCCCGACAGGGTCTGGAGACACCATATATTTT.

This clonotype was detected ten times or more. The V and J genes are TRBV4-1 and TRBJ2-7; D is uncertain. This CDR3 spans 15 amino acids. The V gene lost 2 bases and the J gene lost 6 bases, with 17 bases spanning the gap. The V gene's germline CDR1 is MGHRA and CDR2 YSYEKL. The chain's CDR3 is CASSQPWTGLVEQYF. The CDR3 DNA reads TGCGCCAGCAGCCAACCCTGGACGGGTCTAGTCGAGCAGTACTTC.

This clonotype came up many times. This chain links TRBV12-3 or TRBV12-4 with TRBJ2-5, with TRBD2 matching over 7 bases. This CDR3 has 13 residues. With 7 bases clipped from V and 4 bases from J, the junction kept 6 bases outside the gene matches. CDR3 nucleotide sequence: TGTGCCAGCACCCCGGCTAGCGGAGAGACCCAGTACTTC. It translates to CASTPASGETQYF.

About this clonotype: Here the CDR3 omits its conserved ending phenylalanine or tryptophan, so a read error is the likely source. It is unclear where the CDR3 begins or ends on the DNA, so no DNA is shown, and the CDR3 is as TCRdb lists it. The genes are TRBV29-1 and TRBJ1-2; TRBD1, the D gene given by the table, was not confirmed from the DNA. Germline V gene data show CDR1 as SQVTM and CDR2 as ANQGSEA. The CDR3 adds up to 9 amino acids, both ends counted. CDR3 residues: CSVEEWRRP.

In this sample, this clonotype turned up many times. The genes are TRBV9 and TRBJ2-2; no clear D gene. The germline V gene has CDR1 SGDLS and CDR2 YYNGEE. Trimming cost V 4 bases and J 4 bases, with 11 bases left between them. The CDR3 is 14 residues long. CDR3 sequence reads: CASSLAGVTGELFF. The CDR3 nucleotides are TGTGCCAGCAGCTTAGCTGGAGTCACCGGGGAGCTGTTTTTT.

CDR3 sequence reads: CASSRATVGAQYF. The CDR3 nucleotides read TGTGCCAGCAGCCGGGCAACGGTTGGAGCCCAGTACTTC. The chain combines TRBV9 with TRBJ2-5; D gene unclear. Trimming stripped 4 bases from V and 9 bases from J, with 16 bases between. The CDR3 has 13 amino acids. The germline V gene has CDR1 SGDLS and CDR2 YYNGEE. The variable domain in full, completed from reference TRBV9 and TRBJ2-5, reads DSGVTQTPKHLITATGQRVTLRCSPRSGDLSVYWYQQSLDQGLQFLIQYYNGEERAKGNILERFSAQQFPDLHSELNLSSLELGDSALYFCASSRATVGAQYFGPGTRLLVL.